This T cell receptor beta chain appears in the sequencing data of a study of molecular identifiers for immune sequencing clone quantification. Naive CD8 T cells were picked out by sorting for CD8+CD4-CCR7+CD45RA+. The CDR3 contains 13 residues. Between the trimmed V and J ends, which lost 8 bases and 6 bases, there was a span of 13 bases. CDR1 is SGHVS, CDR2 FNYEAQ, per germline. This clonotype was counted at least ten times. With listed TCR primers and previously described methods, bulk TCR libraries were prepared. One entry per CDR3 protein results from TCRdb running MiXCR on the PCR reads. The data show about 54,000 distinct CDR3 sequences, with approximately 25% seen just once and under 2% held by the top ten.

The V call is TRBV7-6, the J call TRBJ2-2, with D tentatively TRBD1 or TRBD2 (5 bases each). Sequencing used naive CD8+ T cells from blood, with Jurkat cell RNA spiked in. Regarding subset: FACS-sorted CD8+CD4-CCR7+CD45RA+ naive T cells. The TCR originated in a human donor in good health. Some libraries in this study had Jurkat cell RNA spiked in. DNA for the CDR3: TGTGCCAGCTCGCCTGTGGGGGCCGGGGAGCTGTTTTTT. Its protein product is CASSPVGAGELFF.